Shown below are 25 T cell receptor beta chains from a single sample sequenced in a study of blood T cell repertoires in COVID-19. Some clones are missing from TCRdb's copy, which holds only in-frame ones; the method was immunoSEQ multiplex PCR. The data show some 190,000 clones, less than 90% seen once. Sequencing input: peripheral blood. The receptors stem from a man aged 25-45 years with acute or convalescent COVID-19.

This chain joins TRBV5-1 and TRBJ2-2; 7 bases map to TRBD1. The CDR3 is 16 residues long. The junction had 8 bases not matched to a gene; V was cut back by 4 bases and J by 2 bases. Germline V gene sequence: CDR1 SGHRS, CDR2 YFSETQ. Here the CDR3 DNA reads TGCGCCAGCAGCGTAACCGGGACAGCCAACACCGGGGAGCTGTTTTTT. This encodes CASSVTGTANTGELFF.

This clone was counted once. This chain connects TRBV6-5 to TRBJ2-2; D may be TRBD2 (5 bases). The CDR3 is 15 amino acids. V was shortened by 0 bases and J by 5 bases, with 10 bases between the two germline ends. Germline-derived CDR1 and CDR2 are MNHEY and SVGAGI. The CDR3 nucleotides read TGTGCCAGCAGTTACTCCCGGGGAGTTACCGGGGAGCTGTTTTTT. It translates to CASSYSRGVTGELFF.

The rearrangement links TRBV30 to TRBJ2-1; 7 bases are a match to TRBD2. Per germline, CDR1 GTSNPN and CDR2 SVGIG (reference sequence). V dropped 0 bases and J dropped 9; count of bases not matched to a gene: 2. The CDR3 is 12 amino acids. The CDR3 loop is CAWSVRGGEQFF. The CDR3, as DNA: TGTGCCTGGAGTGTACGCGGGGGTGAGCAGTTCTTC.

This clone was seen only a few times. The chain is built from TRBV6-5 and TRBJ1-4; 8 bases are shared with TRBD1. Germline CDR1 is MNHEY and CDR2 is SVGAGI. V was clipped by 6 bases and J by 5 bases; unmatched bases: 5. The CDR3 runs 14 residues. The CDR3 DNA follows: TGTGCCAGCAGCTTGACAGGGGCAAATGAAAAACTGTTTTTT. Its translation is CASSLTGANEKLFF.

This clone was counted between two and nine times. As DNA, the CDR3 is TGTGCCAGCAGCTTCACAGGGGGCCCTGAAGCTTTCTTT. It is translated as CASSFTGGPEAFF. J is TRBJ1-1 and V is TRBV5-6; 9 nucleotides agree with TRBD1. V was clipped by 2 bases and J by 6 bases; unmatched bases: 2. In germline, CDR1 is SGHDT, CDR2 YYEEEE. CDR3 size: 13 residues.

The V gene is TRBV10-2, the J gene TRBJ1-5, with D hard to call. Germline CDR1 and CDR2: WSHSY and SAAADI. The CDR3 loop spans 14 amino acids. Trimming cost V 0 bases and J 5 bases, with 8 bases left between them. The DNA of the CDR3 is TGCGCCAGCAGTGAGTCAAGGAGCGATCAGCCCCAGCATTTT. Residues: CASSESRSDQPQHF.

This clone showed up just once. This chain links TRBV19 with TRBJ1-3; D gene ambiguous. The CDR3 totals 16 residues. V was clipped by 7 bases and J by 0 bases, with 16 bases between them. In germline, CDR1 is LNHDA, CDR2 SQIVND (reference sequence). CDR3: CASNGVRGNSGNTIYF. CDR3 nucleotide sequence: TGTGCCAGTAACGGGGTCCGTGGAAACTCTGGAAACACCATATATTTT. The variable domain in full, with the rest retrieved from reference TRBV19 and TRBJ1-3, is DGGITQSPKYLFRKEGQNVTLSCEQNLNHDAMYWYRQDPGQGLRLIYYSQIVNDFQKGDIAEGYSVSREKKESFPLTVTSAQKNPTAFYLCASNGVRGNSGNTIYFGEGSWLTVV.

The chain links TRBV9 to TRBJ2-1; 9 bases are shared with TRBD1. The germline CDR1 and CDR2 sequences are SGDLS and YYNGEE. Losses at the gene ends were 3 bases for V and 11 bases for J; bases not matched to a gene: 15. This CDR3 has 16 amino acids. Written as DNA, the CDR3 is TGTGCCAGCAGCGGAAACGGACAGGGGAGCCCAGGGAAGCAGTTCTTC. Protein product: CASSGNGQGSPGKQFF. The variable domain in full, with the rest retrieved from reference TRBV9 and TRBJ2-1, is DSGVTQTPKHLITATGQRVTLRCSPRSGDLSVYWYQQSLDQGLQFLIQYYNGEERAKGNILERFSAQQFPDLHSELNLSSLELGDSALYFCASSGNGQGSPGKQFFGPGTRLTVL.

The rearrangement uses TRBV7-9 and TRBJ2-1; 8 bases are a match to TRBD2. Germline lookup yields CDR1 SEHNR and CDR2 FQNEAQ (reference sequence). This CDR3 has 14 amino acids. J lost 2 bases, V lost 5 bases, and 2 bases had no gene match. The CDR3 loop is CASSRTSPYNEQFF. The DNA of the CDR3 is TGTGCCAGCAGCCGGACTAGCCCCTACAATGAGCAGTTCTTC. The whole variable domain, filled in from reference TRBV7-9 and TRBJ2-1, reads DTGVSQNPRHKITKRGQNVTFRCDPISEHNRLYWYRQTLGQGPEFLTYFQNEAQLEKSRLLSDRFSAERPKGSFSTLEIQRTEQGDSAMYLCASSRTSPYNEQFFGPGTRLTVL.

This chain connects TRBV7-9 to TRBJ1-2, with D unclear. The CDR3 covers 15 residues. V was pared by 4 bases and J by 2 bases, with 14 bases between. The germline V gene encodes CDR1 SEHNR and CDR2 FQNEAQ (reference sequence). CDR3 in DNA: TGTGCCAGCAGCTCTATGGCGGCGGGGAACTATGGCTACACCTTC. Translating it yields CASSSMAAGNYGYTF.

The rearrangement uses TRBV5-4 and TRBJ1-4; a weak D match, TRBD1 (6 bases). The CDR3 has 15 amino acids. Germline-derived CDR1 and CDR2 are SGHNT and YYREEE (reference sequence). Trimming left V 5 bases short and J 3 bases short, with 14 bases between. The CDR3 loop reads CASSRGGQSNEKLFF. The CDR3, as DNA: TGTGCCAGCAGTAGAGGCGGACAGTCTAATGAAAAACTGTTTTTT. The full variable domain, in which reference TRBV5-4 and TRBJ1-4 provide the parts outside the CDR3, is ETGVTQSPTHLIKTRGQQVTLRCSSQSGHNTVSWYQQALGQGPQFIFQYYREEENGRGNFPPRFSGLQFPNYSSELNVNALELDDSALYLCASSRGGQSNEKLFFGSGTQLSVL.

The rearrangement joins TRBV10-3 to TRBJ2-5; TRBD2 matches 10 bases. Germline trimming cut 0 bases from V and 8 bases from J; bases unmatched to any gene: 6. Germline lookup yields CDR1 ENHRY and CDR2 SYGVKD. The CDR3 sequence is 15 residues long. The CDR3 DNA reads TGTGCCATCAGTGAGTCGGGGCTAGCGGGAGCTACCCAGTACTTC. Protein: CAISESGLAGATQYF.

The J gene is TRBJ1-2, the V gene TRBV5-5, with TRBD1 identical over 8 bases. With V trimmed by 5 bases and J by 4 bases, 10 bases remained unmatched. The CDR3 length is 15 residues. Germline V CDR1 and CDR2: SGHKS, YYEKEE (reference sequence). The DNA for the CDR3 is TGTGCCAGCAGATACAGGGGGAATAGGGCCTATGGCTACACCTTC. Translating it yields CASRYRGNRAYGYTF.

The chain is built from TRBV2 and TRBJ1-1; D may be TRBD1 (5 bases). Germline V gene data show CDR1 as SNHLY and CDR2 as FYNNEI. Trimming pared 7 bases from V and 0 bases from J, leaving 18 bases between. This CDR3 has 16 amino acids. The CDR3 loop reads CASIAWQGTMNTEAFF. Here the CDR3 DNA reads TGTGCCAGCATTGCGTGGCAGGGTACCATGAACACTGAAGCTTTCTTT.

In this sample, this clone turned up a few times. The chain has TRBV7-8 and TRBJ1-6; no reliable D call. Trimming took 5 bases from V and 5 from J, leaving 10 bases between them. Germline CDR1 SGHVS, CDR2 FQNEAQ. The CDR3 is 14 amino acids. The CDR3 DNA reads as TGTGCCAGCAGCGTTACAGAAAATAATTCACCCCTCCACTTT. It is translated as CASSVTENNSPLHF.

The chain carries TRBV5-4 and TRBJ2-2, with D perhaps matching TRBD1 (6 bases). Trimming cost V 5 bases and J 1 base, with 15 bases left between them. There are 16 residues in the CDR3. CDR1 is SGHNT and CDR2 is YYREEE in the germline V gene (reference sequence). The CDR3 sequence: CASSPRTALNTGELFF. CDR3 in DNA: TGTGCCAGCAGTCCTCGGACAGCCTTGAACACCGGGGAGCTGTTTTTT.

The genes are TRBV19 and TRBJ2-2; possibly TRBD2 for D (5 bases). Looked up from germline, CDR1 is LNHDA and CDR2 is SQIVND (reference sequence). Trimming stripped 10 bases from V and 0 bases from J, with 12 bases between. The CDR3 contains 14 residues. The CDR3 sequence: CATHRRANTGELFF. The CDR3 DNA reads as TGTGCCACCCACCGGCGGGCGAACACCGGGGAGCTGTTTTTT.

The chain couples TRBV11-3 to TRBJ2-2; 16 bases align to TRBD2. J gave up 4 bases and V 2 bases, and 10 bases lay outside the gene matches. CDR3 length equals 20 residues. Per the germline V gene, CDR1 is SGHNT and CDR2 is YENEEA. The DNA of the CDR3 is TGTGCCAGCAGCTTATCAACGGGACTAGCGGGAGGGCCCACCACCGGGGAGCTGTTTTTT. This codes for CASSLSTGLAGGPTTGELFF.

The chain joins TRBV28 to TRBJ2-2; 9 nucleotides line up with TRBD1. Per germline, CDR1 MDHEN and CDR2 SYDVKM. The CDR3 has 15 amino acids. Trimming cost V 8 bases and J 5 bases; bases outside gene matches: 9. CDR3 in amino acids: CASRAQGARTGELFF. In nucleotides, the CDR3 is TGTGCCAGCCGAGCACAGGGGGCGAGGACCGGGGAGCTGTTTTTT.

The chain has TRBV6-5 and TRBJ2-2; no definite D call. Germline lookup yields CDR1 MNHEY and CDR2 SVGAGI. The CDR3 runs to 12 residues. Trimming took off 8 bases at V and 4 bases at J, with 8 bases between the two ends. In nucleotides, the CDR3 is TGTGCCAGCCCTAGACTCACCGGGGAGCTGTTTTTT. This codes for CASPRLTGELFF.

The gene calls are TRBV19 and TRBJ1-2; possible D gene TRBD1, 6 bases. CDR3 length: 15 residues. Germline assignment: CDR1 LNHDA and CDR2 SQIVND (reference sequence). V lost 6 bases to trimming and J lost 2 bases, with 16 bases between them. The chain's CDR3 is CASSPGQTTNYGYTF. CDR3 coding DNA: TGTGCCAGTAGCCCCGGACAGACTACGAACTATGGCTACACCTTC.

CDR3 sequence (DNA): TGTGCCATCAGTTCGGGACTACCCAGCTCCTACAATGAGCAGTTCTTC. This sequence encodes CAISSGLPSSYNEQFF. The J gene is TRBJ2-1, the V gene TRBV10-3; 7 bases fit TRBD2. From germline, CDR1 is ENHRY and CDR2 SYGVKD. The CDR3 runs to 16 residues. V gave up 5 bases and J gave up 0 bases; unmatched junction bases: 7.

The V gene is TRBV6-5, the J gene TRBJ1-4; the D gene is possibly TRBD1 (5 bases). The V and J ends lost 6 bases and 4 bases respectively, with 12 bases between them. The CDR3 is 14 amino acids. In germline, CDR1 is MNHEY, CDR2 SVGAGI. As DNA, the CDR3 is TGTGCCAGCAGCGAGACAGATTTTAATGAAAAACTGTTTTTT. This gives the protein CASSETDFNEKLFF.

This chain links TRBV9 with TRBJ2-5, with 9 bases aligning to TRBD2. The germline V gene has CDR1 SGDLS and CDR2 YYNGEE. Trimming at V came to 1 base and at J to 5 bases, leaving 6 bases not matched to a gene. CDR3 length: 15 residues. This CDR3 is CASSVTAGGQETQYF. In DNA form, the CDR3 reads TGTGCCAGCAGCGTAACTGCGGGGGGGCAGGAGACCCAGTACTTC.

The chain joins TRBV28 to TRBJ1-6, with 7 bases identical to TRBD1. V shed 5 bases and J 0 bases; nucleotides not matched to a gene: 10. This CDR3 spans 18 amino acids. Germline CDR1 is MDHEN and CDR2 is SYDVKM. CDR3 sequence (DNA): TGTGCCAGCAGTCGCCGACAGGGCTTGAGCTCCTATAATTCACCCCTCCACTTT. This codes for CASSRRQGLSSYNSPLHF.